This T cell receptor beta chain was identified in a study of a mutant IDH1 vaccine in newly diagnosed glioma. At the level of the study: Patients got their first vaccination 4-6 weeks after radiotherapy alone, or with temozolomide cycles. Averaging roughly 40 years of age, treated patients were about 62% male and about 38% female. Earlier therapy was either radiotherapy, temozolomide, or both, and most got both.

J gave up 1 base and V 5 bases, and 3 bases lay outside the gene matches. The CDR3 contains 14 residues. Per the germline V gene, CDR1 is SGHTA and CDR2 is FQGTGA. Study-wide findings and caveats: Alterations occurring in top peripheral T cell clonotypes seemed unrelated to pseudoprogression.

The repertoire was sequenced with immunoSEQ multiplex PCR; TCRdb's copy has only in-frame clones and lacks some. The table includes 40,000 to 45,000 clones, under 80% detected once. Worth noting for this clone: Antigen: not known.

Time point noted: week 23, last vaccination. One vaccine dose held 300 ug of mutant IDH1 20-mer peptide and came with topical imiquimod. The genes are TRBV7-3 and TRBJ2-3; 7 nucleotides align to TRBD1. Sequenced material: PBMCs, taken from a glioma patient whose treatment included an IDH1 peptide vaccine. The receptor's source is a man aged 45-60 years with glioma. The CDR3 DNA follows: TGTGCCAGCAGCACCGGGACAGGCACAGATACGCAGTATTTT. This translates into CASSTGTGTDTQYF.